This T cell receptor beta chain comes out of a study of human T cells and chemical hapten exposure. Study context: Patch tests put 0.01% DPC on the upper back, and the results were checked at 6 days.

Trimming removed 5 bases from V and 4 bases from J, with 17 bases in between. The germline V gene has CDR1 SGHTA and CDR2 FQGTGA. This CDR3 has 15 residues. Time point given: patch test 2, 6 weeks after DPC sensitization. Treatment described: therapeutic diphenylcyclopropenone sensitization with weekly scalp DPC. The sample holds many counts of this clonotype. One entry per CDR3 protein results from TCRdb running MiXCR on the RACE reads. In the table there are nearly 85,000 distinct CDR3 sequences, around a tenth of which are singletons. Sequenced here: whole blood, sampled in connection with sensitization to the hapten diphenylcyclopropenone (DPC). The chain recombines TRBV7-3 with TRBJ2-5; D is possibly TRBD1 (7 bases). The sequence came from a man aged 18 to 29 with alopecia areata. Some clones in this sample may be carry-over from other donors' samples. The CDR3 protein is CASSLAGQRGETQYF. CDR3 DNA sequence: TGTGCCAGCAGCCTCGCGGGACAGAGGGGAGAGACCCAGTACTTC.